By share, the clone carrying this TCR beta chain counts as large (0.1 to 1%). Antigen: not known. The junction and the germline gene differ at one end; a read error may be behind it. The TRBV12-4/TRBJ1-2 clonotypes were amplified using barcode primers with ligated adaptors. MiXCR was run by TCRdb on the multiplex PCR reads, yielding one entry per CDR3 protein. The sample records about 1,300 distinct CDR3 sequences, about 20% being singletons. The CDR3 sequence is 10 residues long. Study-level results: Naive CD4+ cells shared 10% to 15% of tumor Treg sequences. In terms of TCR gene usage, tumor memory CD4+ T cells clustered together with blood and lymph node memory CD4+ cells, as well as with lymph node naive CD4+ cells.

V is TRBV12-3 or TRBV12-4 and J is TRBJ1-2; D is unclear. The source material was memory CD4+ T cells sorted from blood. The subset is: memory CD4+ T cells, CD4+CD45RO+CD25-. This receptor was obtained from a female donor with breast cancer. CDR3 sequence: CASSLLGLAF. The CDR3 coding sequence is TGTGCCAGCAGTTTATTGGGATTGGCCTTC.